Listed here are 20 T cell receptor beta chains from one sample, sequenced in a study of blood T cell repertoires in COVID-19. TCRdb keeps only in-frame clones here, not all; method: immunoSEQ multiplex PCR. The table has about 100,000 clones, approximately 86% seen once. The sequenced material came from peripheral blood. Every receptor here comes from a human donor in a cohort sampled during active COVID-19.

This rearrangement joins TRBV14 to TRBJ2-1, with D maybe TRBD1 (5 bases). The V end lost 0 bases, the J end lost 3 bases, and 9 bases lay between the germline ends. The CDR3 is made up of 15 amino acids. Per germline, CDR1 SGHDN and CDR2 FVKESK. CDR3 region: CASSQDTQGYNEQFF. In DNA, the CDR3 is TGTGCCAGCAGCCAAGATACCCAGGGCTACAATGAGCAGTTCTTC.

This clone was seen a handful of times. The chain is built from TRBV5-4 and TRBJ2-1; D uncertain. Trimming removed 0 bases from V and 6 bases from J, with 13 bases in between. Looked up from germline, CDR1 is SGHNT and CDR2 is YYREEE (reference sequence). This CDR3 has 15 residues. The CDR3 region is CASSLVGANGNEQFF. The DNA for the CDR3 is TGTGCCAGCAGCTTGGTAGGAGCGAATGGCAATGAGCAGTTCTTC.

The chain has TRBV11-2 and TRBJ2-7, with a possible D match to TRBD2 (6 bases). V was pared by 2 bases and J by 0 bases, with 11 bases between. The CDR3 has 15 amino acids. Germline assignment: CDR1 SGHAT and CDR2 FQNNGV. CDR3 nucleotide sequence: TGTGCCAGCAGCTTAACCGGCGGGACCTCCTACGAGCAGTACTTC. Translated: CASSLTGGTSYEQYF.

This chain connects TRBV28 to TRBJ2-7; TRBD2 is a possible D gene (5 bases). CDR3 length equals 15 residues. The germline V gene encodes CDR1 MDHEN and CDR2 SYDVKM. Trimming pared 5 bases from V and 4 bases from J, leaving 18 bases between. CDR3 coding DNA: TGTGCCAGCAGTGAGACAAAGGCGGGCCGGTACGAGCAGTACTTC. This gives the protein CASSETKAGRYEQYF.

V and J are TRBV28 and TRBJ1-6, with TRBD1 as a possible D gene (5 bases). Trimming took 6 bases from V and 9 from J, leaving 9 bases between them. This CDR3 is built from 12 residues. Germline V gene lookup returns CDR1 MDHEN and CDR2 SYDVKM. CDR3 amino acids: CASRSTGSPLHF. In DNA form, the CDR3 reads TGTGCCAGCAGGTCCACAGGTTCACCCCTCCACTTT.

The J gene is TRBJ1-1, the V gene TRBV19; 8 bases are shared with TRBD1. CDR1 is LNHDA, CDR2 SQIVND, per germline (reference sequence). The CDR3 is 14 residues long. V trimming: 1 base; J trimming: 3 bases; junction bases outside the gene matches: 1. CDR3 residues: CASSIGTGHTEAFF. The CDR3 DNA follows: TGTGCCAGTAGTATAGGGACAGGGCACACTGAAGCTTTCTTT.

The chain recombines TRBV13 with TRBJ1-5, with TRBD1 matching over 8 bases. The CDR3 runs to 15 residues. Germline V CDR1 and CDR2: PRHDT, FYEKMQ (reference sequence). The junction had 10 bases not matched to a gene; V was cut back by 5 bases and J by 7 bases. For the CDR3, the DNA is TGTGCCAGCAGCCTCCGACAGGGGATATTACAGCCCCAGCATTTT. This gives the protein CASSLRQGILQPQHF.

The CDR3 loop is CASSLFSDRGEQYF. DNA for the CDR3: TGCGCCAGCAGCTTGTTCTCCGACAGGGGCGAGCAGTACTTC. This chain links TRBV5-1 with TRBJ2-7; 8 nucleotides match TRBD1. The germline V gene has CDR1 SGHRS and CDR2 YFSETQ. The length of the CDR3 is 14 residues. Trimming cost V 1 base and J 6 bases; bases outside gene matches: 6.

This chain connects TRBV10-1 to TRBJ2-1; 10 positions agree with TRBD2. The CDR3 covers 15 residues. Germline assignment: CDR1 WNHNN and CDR2 SYGVQD (reference sequence). V lost 2 bases to trimming and J lost 3 bases; unmatched junction nucleotides: 1. For the CDR3, the DNA is TGCGCCAGCAGTGAGGGACTAGCGGTCTACAATGAGCAGTTCTTC. Residues: CASSEGLAVYNEQFF.

J is TRBJ2-1 and V is TRBV19; 8 nucleotides line up with TRBD2. The germline V gene encodes CDR1 LNHDA and CDR2 SQIVND (reference sequence). The CDR3 spans 14 residues. V lost 10 bases and J lost 4; bases outside the gene matches: 9. CDR3 in DNA: TGTGCCACCTCCCGGGGGGGGCGGTACAATGAGCAGTTCTTC. Translating gives CATSRGGRYNEQFF.

The V call is TRBV18, the J call TRBJ1-2, with D perhaps matching TRBD1 (5 bases). The CDR3 runs to 16 residues. Germline V lookup: CDR1 KGHSH, CDR2 LQKENI. V gave up 3 bases and J gave up 4 bases, with 18 bases separating them. CDR3 DNA: TGTGCCAGCTCACCCACAAGCGATCCAGGGTCCTATGGCTACACCTTC. As protein: CASSPTSDPGSYGYTF.

The chain couples TRBV28 to TRBJ1-1; D might be TRBD1 (6 bases). CDR3 length: 12 residues. CDR1 and CDR2 (germline): MDHEN, SYDVKM. The germline V and J ends were trimmed by 10 bases and 1 base, with 10 bases remaining between them. This CDR3 is CATTTGNTEAFF. CDR3 sequence (DNA): TGTGCCACTACGACAGGGAACACTGAAGCTTTCTTT.

The chain has TRBV19 and TRBJ2-5, with a possible D match to TRBD2 (6 bases). V was pared by 6 bases and J by 4 bases, with 12 bases between. Germline values: CDR1 LNHDA, CDR2 SQIVND (reference sequence). CDR3 size: 13 residues. CDR3 amino acids: CASSGSQRETQYF. CDR3 in DNA: TGTGCCAGTAGCGGGAGTCAGCGAGAGACCCAGTACTTC.

This chain uses TRBV19 with TRBJ2-7, with 12 bases that match TRBD2. The CDR3 runs 14 residues. Per germline, CDR1 LNHDA and CDR2 SQIVND (reference sequence). V gave up 6 bases and J gave up 6 bases; unmatched junction bases: 6. The CDR3 spells CASRRTSGNREQYF. CDR3 sequence (DNA): TGTGCCAGTAGACGGACTAGCGGGAATCGCGAGCAGTACTTC.

This rearrangement joins TRBV15 to TRBJ1-4; TRBD1 is a possible D gene (6 bases). V dropped 2 bases and J dropped 0 bases, with 10 bases sitting between them. The CDR3 contains 16 residues. CDR1 is LNHNV, CDR2 YYDKDF, per germline (reference sequence). The CDR3 loop reads CATSRPGQTTNEKLFF. The DNA for the CDR3 is TGTGCCACCAGCAGACCTGGACAGACAACTAATGAAAAACTGTTTTTT. Combining the CDR3 with reference TRBV15 and TRBJ1-4 gives the whole variable domain DAMVIQNPRYQVTQFGKPVTLSCSQTLNHNVMYWYQQKSSQAPKLLFHYYDKDFNNEADTPDNFQSRRPNTSFCFLDIRSPGLGDTAMYLCATSRPGQTTNEKLFFGSGTQLSVL.

The chain links TRBV27 to TRBJ2-1, with 12 bases matching TRBD2. V shed 2 bases and J 7 bases; nucleotides not matched to a gene: 15. This CDR3 is 19 amino acids long. Germline CDR1 is MNHEY and CDR2 is SMNVEV (reference sequence). The DNA for the CDR3 is TGTGCCAGCAGTTTACGGAGGACTAGCGGGATGGGACTGTATAATGAGCAGTTCTTC. This codes for CASSLRRTSGMGLYNEQFF.

The gene calls are TRBV11-3 and TRBJ2-3; no firm D call. The V gene lost 4 bases and the J gene lost 0 bases, with 17 bases spanning the gap. CDR3 length equals 17 residues. Germline V lookup: CDR1 SGHNT, CDR2 YENEEA. The CDR3 DNA reads TGTGCCAGCAGCTCCGGCGGAAGAGATGAGAGCACAGATACGCAGTATTTT. The encoded protein is CASSSGGRDESTDTQYF.

V gene TRBV7-2 combines with J gene TRBJ1-5; D is possibly TRBD1 (6 bases). The CDR3 runs to 14 residues. V lost 4 bases and J lost 4, with 11 bases in between. CDR1 and CDR2 (germline): SGHTA, FQGNSA. In nucleotides, the CDR3 is TGTGCCAGCAGCTGGGGAGGGGGGAATCAGCCCCAGCATTTT. Translating gives CASSWGGGNQPQHF. Full variable domain (missing parts from reference TRBV7-2 and TRBJ1-5): GAGVSQSPSNKVTEKGKDVELRCDPISGHTALYWYRQSLGQGLEFLIYFQGNSAPDKSGLPSDRFSAERTGGSVSTLTIQRTQQEDSAVYLCASSWGGGNQPQHFGDGTRLSIL.

This chain joins TRBV5-4 and TRBJ2-7; TRBD1 matches 9 bases. The J segment lost 3 bases and the V segment lost 6 bases, leaving 7 bases of the junction unmatched. Germline V gene lookup returns CDR1 SGHNT and CDR2 YYREEE (reference sequence). This CDR3 spans 14 amino acids. In DNA, the CDR3 is TGTGCCAGCAACCCCGGGACAGGGAACTACGAGCAGTACTTC. Translation gives CASNPGTGNYEQYF.

V and J are TRBV5-4 and TRBJ2-4, with TRBD1 matching 7 bases. The CDR3 contains 16 residues. Unmatched junction bases numbered 5, after V lost 1 base and J lost 1 base. The germline CDR1 and CDR2 sequences are SGHNT and YYREEE (reference sequence). The CDR3 nucleotides read TGTGCCAGCAGCTTGAGAGGGGGCGAGGCCAAAAACATTCAGTACTTC. Translated, it gives CASSLRGGEAKNIQYF.